This is a list of T cell receptor beta chains from one sample in a study of cytotoxic CD8 clonotypes in ibrutinib-treated CLL. This table comes from immunoSEQ multiplex PCR, and its TCRdb copy is limited to in-frame clones, with some not included. The data show 80,000 to 95,000 clones, 70% to 80% seen once. Specimen: PBMCs, collected after 12 months of ibrutinib treatment. The receptors were gathered from a human donor with chronic lymphocytic leukemia. The CDR3 runs from the conserved cysteine through the conserved F or W. Fields, in order: V gene, clone size, D gene, J gene, CDR3 protein, CDR3 DNA. A D gene is named only where the DNA matches it firmly. Clone size appears in some rows only: once, few, many, or a class for an expanded clone.

v_gene: TRBV2; abundance: .; d_gene: TRBD2; j_gene: TRBJ2-1; CDR3aa: CASSGGLAGPFMFF; CDR3nt: TGTGCCAGCAGTGGTGGGCTAGCGGGGCCCTTTATGTTCTTC
v_gene: TRBV7-2; abundance: .; d_gene: .; j_gene: TRBJ2-3; CDR3aa: CASSLSWDTQYF; CDR3nt: TGTGCCAGCAGCTTATCGTGGGATACGCAGTATTTT
v_gene: TRBV29-1; abundance: few; d_gene: .; j_gene: TRBJ2-3; CDR3aa: CSVGTAGADTQYF; CDR3nt: TGCAGCGTAGGGACCGCCGGGGCAGATACGCAGTATTTT
v_gene: TRBV6-6; abundance: .; d_gene: .; j_gene: TRBJ2-5; CDR3aa: CASGPSGGPRRETQYF; CDR3nt: TGTGCCAGCGGCCCCTCTGGGGGGCCCCGCCGGGAGACCCAGTACTTC
v_gene: TRBV10-3; abundance: .; d_gene: .; j_gene: TRBJ2-5; CDR3aa: CAISEGGPVGTQYF; CDR3nt: TGTGCCATCAGTGAGGGGGGACCGGTGGGGACCCAGTACTTC
v_gene: TRBV5-6; abundance: .; d_gene: .; j_gene: TRBJ2-3; CDR3aa: CASTPGGPTQYF; CDR3nt: TGTGCCAGCACCCCCGGAGGACCCACGCAGTATTTT
v_gene: TRBV19; abundance: .; d_gene: TRBD1; j_gene: TRBJ1-2; CDR3aa: CASSMLEDRARYGYTF; CDR3nt: TGTGCCAGTAGTATGCTCGAAGACAGGGCTCGGTATGGCTACACCTTC
v_gene: TRBV2; abundance: few; d_gene: .; j_gene: TRBJ1-3; CDR3aa: CASSDGLLGRRNTIYF; CDR3nt: TGTGCCAGCAGTGACGGGCTTCTGGGGCGCCGGAACACCATATATTTT
v_gene: TRBV5-6; abundance: few; d_gene: .; j_gene: TRBJ2-5; CDR3aa: CASSLGEETQYF; CDR3nt: TGTGCCAGCAGCTTGGGGGAGGAGACCCAGTACTTC
v_gene: TRBV5-1; abundance: .; d_gene: TRBD1; j_gene: TRBJ1-1; CDR3aa: CASSQRTGGVAFF; CDR3nt: TGCGCCAGCAGCCAACGGACAGGCGGGGTAGCTTTCTTT
v_gene: TRBV11-3; abundance: .; d_gene: .; j_gene: TRBJ2-3; CDR3aa: CASALVGDTQYF; CDR3nt: TGTGCCAGCGCCCTCGTGGGGGATACGCAGTATTTT
v_gene: TRBV2; abundance: .; d_gene: .; j_gene: TRBJ2-5; CDR3aa: CASSDVQGGETQYF; CDR3nt: TGTGCCAGCAGTGACGTGCAGGGTGGAGAGACCCAGTACTTC
v_gene: TRBV6-5; abundance: .; d_gene: .; j_gene: TRBJ2-7; CDR3aa: CASSSDPDRRRNF; CDR3nt: TGTGCCAGCAGTTCCGACCCGGACCGACGTCGAAACTTC
v_gene: TRBV5-4; abundance: .; d_gene: .; j_gene: TRBJ1-2; CDR3aa: CASSAGGRGNYGYTF; CDR3nt: TGTGCCAGCAGCGCTGGGGGCAGAGGAAACTATGGCTACACCTTC
v_gene: TRBV10-3; abundance: .; d_gene: TRBD1; j_gene: TRBJ1-2; CDR3aa: CAISGQAADNYGYTF; CDR3nt: TGTGCCATCAGCGGACAGGCAGCGGATAACTATGGCTACACCTTC
v_gene: TRBV11-1; abundance: .; d_gene: TRBD2; j_gene: TRBJ2-4; CDR3aa: CASSPGGGAQRIQYF; CDR3nt: TGTGCCAGCAGCCCCGGGGGGGGCGCCCAGAGGATTCAGTACTTC
v_gene: TRBV28; abundance: once; d_gene: TRBD1; j_gene: TRBJ1-4; CDR3aa: CASSFLPGQISEDNEKLFF; CDR3nt: TGTGCCAGCAGCTTTCTTCCGGGACAGATATCCGAAGATAATGAAAAACTGTTTTTT
v_gene: TRBV27; abundance: .; d_gene: .; j_gene: TRBJ2-7; CDR3aa: CASSFPRGEQYF; CDR3nt: TGTGCCAGCAGTTTTCCCAGGGGCGAGCAGTACTTC
v_gene: TRBV15; abundance: .; d_gene: .; j_gene: TRBJ2-3; CDR3aa: CATSTRTRPSTDTQYF; CDR3nt: TGTGCCACCAGCACCCGGACGCGTCCCAGCACAGATACGCAGTATTTT
v_gene: TRBV7-2; abundance: .; d_gene: TRBD2; j_gene: TRBJ2-4; CDR3aa: CASSTIWEGKNIQYF; CDR3nt: TGTGCCAGCAGCACGATCTGGGAGGGCAAAAACATTCAGTACTTC
v_gene: TRBV28; abundance: .; d_gene: TRBD1; j_gene: TRBJ1-5; CDR3aa: CATQGAGGQPQHF; CDR3nt: TGTGCCACCCAGGGGGCGGGGGGTCAGCCCCAGCATTTT
v_gene: TRBV4-1; abundance: .; d_gene: TRBD1; j_gene: TRBJ1-2; CDR3aa: CASSQGGDRAGYGYTF; CDR3nt: TGCGCCAGCAGCCAAGGGGGGGACAGGGCGGGGTATGGCTACACCTTC
v_gene: TRBV19; abundance: .; d_gene: TRBD1; j_gene: TRBJ2-7; CDR3aa: CASQDRGYEQYF; CDR3nt: TGTGCCAGCCAGGACAGGGGCTACGAGCAGTACTTC
v_gene: TRBV5-1; abundance: .; d_gene: TRBD1; j_gene: TRBJ1-6; CDR3aa: CASSLGDRDGPGSPLHF; CDR3nt: TGCGCCAGCAGCTTGGGGGACAGGGACGGTCCTGGTTCACCCCTCCACTTT
v_gene: TRBV6-6; abundance: .; d_gene: .; j_gene: TRBJ2-3; CDR3aa: CASSPAPGWADTQYF; CDR3nt: TGTGCCAGCAGTCCCGCCCCGGGGTGGGCAGATACGCAGTATTTT
v_gene: TRBV19; abundance: .; d_gene: .; j_gene: TRBJ2-7; CDR3aa: CASSIDLLAPYEQYF; CDR3nt: TGTGCCAGTAGTATAGATCTTCTAGCGCCCTACGAGCAGTACTTC
v_gene: TRBV7-6; abundance: .; d_gene: .; j_gene: TRBJ2-6; CDR3aa: CASSPRASGANVLTF; CDR3nt: TGTGCCAGCAGCCCCCGTGCCTCTGGGGCCAACGTCCTGACTTTC
v_gene: TRBV7-2; abundance: .; d_gene: TRBD2; j_gene: TRBJ2-2; CDR3aa: CASSLAWRGTGELFF; CDR3nt: TGTGCCAGCAGCCTAGCCTGGCGGGGGACCGGGGAGCTGTTTTTT
v_gene: TRBV6-5; abundance: .; d_gene: .; j_gene: TRBJ2-3; CDR3aa: CASSYSGPTDTQYF; CDR3nt: TGTGCCAGCAGTTACTCCGGCCCCACAGATACGCAGTATTTT
v_gene: TRBV10-3; abundance: once; d_gene: .; j_gene: TRBJ1-3; CDR3aa: CAISTPTGGTIYF; CDR3nt: TGTGCCATCAGTACACCGACAGGCGGGACCATATATTTT
v_gene: TRBV5-1; abundance: .; d_gene: .; j_gene: TRBJ1-1; CDR3aa: CASSDNRFDEAFF; CDR3nt: TGCGCCAGCAGCGACAACAGGTTTGATGAAGCTTTCTTT
v_gene: TRBV9; abundance: .; d_gene: .; j_gene: TRBJ2-1; CDR3aa: CASSAGWAYNEQFF; CDR3nt: TGTGCCAGCAGCGCAGGGTGGGCCTACAATGAGCAGTTCTTC
v_gene: TRBV28; abundance: .; d_gene: .; j_gene: TRBJ1-1; CDR3aa: CASSLPAGGEAFF; CDR3nt: TGTGCCAGCAGTTTGCCGGCGGGCGGTGAAGCTTTCTTT
v_gene: TRBV5-1; abundance: .; d_gene: .; j_gene: TRBJ2-2; CDR3aa: CASSGLGFTGELFF; CDR3nt: TGCGCCAGCAGCGGATTAGGGTTCACCGGGGAGCTGTTTTTT
v_gene: TRBV5-1; abundance: .; d_gene: .; j_gene: TRBJ2-3; CDR3aa: CASSLRDSTDTQYF; CDR3nt: TGCGCCAGCAGTTTGCGGGACAGCACAGATACGCAGTATTTT
v_gene: TRBV7-2; abundance: once; d_gene: .; j_gene: TRBJ2-5; CDR3aa: CASSRGRWQETQYF; CDR3nt: TGTGCCAGCAGCCGTGGGAGGTGGCAAGAGACCCAGTACTTC
v_gene: TRBV7-6; abundance: few; d_gene: .; j_gene: TRBJ2-7; CDR3aa: CASSLLGQGGYEQYF; CDR3nt: TGTGCCAGCAGCTTATTAGGGCAGGGAGGTTACGAGCAGTACTTC
v_gene: TRBV18; abundance: .; d_gene: .; j_gene: TRBJ1-5; CDR3aa: CASSPGPTGQPQHF; CDR3nt: TGTGCCAGCTCACCGGGGCCGACCGGCCAGCCCCAGCATTTT
v_gene: TRBV18; abundance: medium-sized; d_gene: .; j_gene: TRBJ2-3; CDR3aa: CASSPVRSTDTQYF; CDR3nt: TGTGCCAGCTCACCGGTTAGAAGCACAGATACGCAGTATTTT